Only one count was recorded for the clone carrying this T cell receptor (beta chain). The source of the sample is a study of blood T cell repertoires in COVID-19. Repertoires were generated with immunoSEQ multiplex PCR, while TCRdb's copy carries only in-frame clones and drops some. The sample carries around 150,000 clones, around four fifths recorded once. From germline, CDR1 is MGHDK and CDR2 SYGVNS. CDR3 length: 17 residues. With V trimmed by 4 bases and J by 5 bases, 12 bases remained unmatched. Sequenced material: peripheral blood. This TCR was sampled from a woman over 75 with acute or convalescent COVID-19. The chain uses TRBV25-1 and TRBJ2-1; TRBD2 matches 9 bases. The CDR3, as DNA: TGTGCCAGCAGTGCCTTACCGGGACTAGCAACAAACAATGAGCAGTTCTTC. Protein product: CASSALPGLATNNEQFF.